This record covers a single TCR beta chain. This clonotype was found many times. The specificity of this receptor is unknown. No base quality information exists; no much larger clone differs at one position. Blood bank volunteers in Maryland, USA served as the healthy controls. Sorted-subset TCR libraries were prepared from roughly 940,000 sorted CD4+ or CD8+ T cells. Peripheral blood was subjected to Ficoll-Hypaque density gradient centrifugation to isolate PBMCs, which were then cryopreserved in liquid nitrogen. The study also sequenced paired sorted CD4+ and CD8+ subsets from healthy controls, HAM/TSP patients and MS patients. These data belong to a study of neurological immune-mediated disorders (dated by TCRdb to the late 2010s). As for the study more broadly: The study compared peripheral blood TCR-beta repertoires of HTLV-I-associated myelopathy (HAM/TSP) patients, multiple sclerosis patients and healthy controls using UMI-based sequencing. Alongside PBMC samples, the set of some 98 TCR-beta libraries contained longitudinal samples, technical triplicates, and paired CD4+ and CD8+ T-cell subsets that had been sorted. The cohort was made up of 60 to 75 subjects, consisting of some 15 HAM/TSP patients, roughly 35 multiple sclerosis patients and around 20 healthy controls. Broader findings and caveats from the paper: TCR clonal expansion was greatest in HAM/TSP patients and smallest in MS patients, who ranked below even healthy controls. Across subjects, expanded clones never shared an identical CDR3 amino acid sequence, which suggests that the TCR-beta repertoires in every group were private.

cDNA was synthesized by template-switch 5'RACE using a primer with a 10-nucleotide random unique molecular identifier that tagged each TCR transcript. Every sequencing run yielded over 200 million TCR-beta sequences covering 15-18 subjects. Total RNA was extracted with the RNeasy kit. The KAPA Real-time Library Amplification kit was used to amplify TCR-beta VDJ regions with primers targeting the TCR constant region and the 5'RACE anchor. A first PCR added sample indexes and Illumina adaptors, after which a second PCR increased the library yield. After purification with Ampure beads, the TCR product of roughly 650 bp was size-selected on a 2% E-gel SizeSelection system. Library quality was checked on a Bioanalyzer, concentration was measured with Qubit, and libraries were quantified with the Kapa Library Quantification kit before pooling. An Illumina HiSeq 2500 was used to sequence the libraries paired-end at 2 x 150 bp. To increase sequence diversity, roughly 24-32% phiX was spiked into each library pool. The authors processed their data as follows. Quality-filtered reads were processed with the UMI-based MiGEC pipeline, which removed over 85% of raw TCR sequences during error correction. IMGT germline references were used for aligning VDJ genes, and each clonotype was defined as a unique CDR3 amino acid sequence together with its V-J genes. Clonal expansion, Shannon diversity and CDR3 relatedness were evaluated with VDJtools (CalcPairwiseDistances, ClusterSamples), while phylogenetic trees were built in CLCbio workbench. Using coefficient-of-variation modelling across technical triplicates, the study counted a clone as expanded if it had at least 8 unique UMIs. TCRdb reprocessing: public reads trimmed at Q25 with fastp, clones called with MiXCR, in-frame beta chains kept. Entries that share a CDR3 protein sequence are merged under the most common genes and DNA. The V and J calls reflect TCRdb's pipeline rather than the authors' work. For this sample the table gives roughly 32,000 distinct CDR3 sequences, of which under 6% were detected only once. The ten top clones hold roughly 1.9% of the sample.

The CDR3 runs 15 residues from the cysteine to the phenylalanine. Only the CDR3 part of the read is kept: 45 bases, read in frame from the first base. Based on the germline V gene (reference sequence), the CDR1 and CDR2 sequences are DFQATT and SNEGSKA. V trim: 0 bases; J trim: 4 bases; unmatched bases: 6. The sample was CD4+ T cells from blood. The chain uses TRBV20-1 and TRBJ1-2; 9 central bases correspond to TRBD1. The clonotype originates from a woman aged 50 to 65 in good health. The sequenced DNA is TGCAGTGCTAGAGATTCCCCGGGACAGGGCTATGGCTACACCTTC. This codes for CSARDSPGQGYGYTF.